This T cell receptor beta chain stems from a study of blood T cell repertoires in COVID-19. Study-wide background: Acute and convalescent COVID-19 specimens originated in the United States, Italy and Spain. PBMCs, B-cell-depleted T cells, or T cells were the source of the cDNA or gDNA that made up the material.

V gave up 6 bases and J gave up 10 bases, with 12 bases separating them. This CDR3 spans 11 amino acids. Looked up from germline, CDR1 is MNHEY and CDR2 is SVGAGI. In the authors' workflow: Reference gene primer amplification yielded estimated nucleated cell counts. Sequencing used immunoSEQ multiplex PCR; TCRdb keeps in-frame clones, though not all of them. That table is the source of V, J and clone size, and D and trimming were worked out from the DNA. The sample has some 200,000 clones, approximately 80% seen once. Assignment of participants to cohorts was predicated upon participant-reported clinical history.

The specimen sequenced was PBMCs or T cells enriched from blood (not recorded which). The receptor comes from a woman aged 40 to 50 with acute COVID-19. The chain uses TRBV6-5 and TRBJ1-1; D is uncertain. DNA for the CDR3: TGTGCCAGCAGCTCCGGGGTCGGAGCTTTCTTT. This gives the protein CASSSGVGAFF.